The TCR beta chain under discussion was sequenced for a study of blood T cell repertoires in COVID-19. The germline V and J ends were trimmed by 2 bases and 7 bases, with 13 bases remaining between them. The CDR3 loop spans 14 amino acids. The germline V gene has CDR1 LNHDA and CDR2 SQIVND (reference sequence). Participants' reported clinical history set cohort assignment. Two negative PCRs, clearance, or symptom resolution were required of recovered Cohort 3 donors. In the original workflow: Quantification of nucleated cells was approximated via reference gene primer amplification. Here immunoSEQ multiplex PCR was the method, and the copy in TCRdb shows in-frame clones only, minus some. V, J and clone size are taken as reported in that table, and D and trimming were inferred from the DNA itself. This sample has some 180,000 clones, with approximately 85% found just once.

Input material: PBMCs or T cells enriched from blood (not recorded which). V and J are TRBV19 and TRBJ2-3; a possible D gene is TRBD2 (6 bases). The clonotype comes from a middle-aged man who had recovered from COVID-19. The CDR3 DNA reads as TGTGCCAGTAGTATATCGGGGGAGTTTAATACGCAGTATTTT. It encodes CASSISGEFNTQYF.